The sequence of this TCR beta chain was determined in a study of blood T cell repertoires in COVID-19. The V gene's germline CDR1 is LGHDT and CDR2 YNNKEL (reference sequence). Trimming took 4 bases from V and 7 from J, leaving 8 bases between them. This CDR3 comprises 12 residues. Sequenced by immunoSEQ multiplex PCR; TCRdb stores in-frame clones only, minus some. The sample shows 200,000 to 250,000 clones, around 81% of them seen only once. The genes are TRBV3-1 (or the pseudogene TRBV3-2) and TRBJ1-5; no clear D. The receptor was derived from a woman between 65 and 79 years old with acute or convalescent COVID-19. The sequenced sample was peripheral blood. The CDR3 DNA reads TGTGCCAGCAGCCGAGGCGAACAGCCCCAGCATTTT. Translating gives CASSRGEQPQHF.